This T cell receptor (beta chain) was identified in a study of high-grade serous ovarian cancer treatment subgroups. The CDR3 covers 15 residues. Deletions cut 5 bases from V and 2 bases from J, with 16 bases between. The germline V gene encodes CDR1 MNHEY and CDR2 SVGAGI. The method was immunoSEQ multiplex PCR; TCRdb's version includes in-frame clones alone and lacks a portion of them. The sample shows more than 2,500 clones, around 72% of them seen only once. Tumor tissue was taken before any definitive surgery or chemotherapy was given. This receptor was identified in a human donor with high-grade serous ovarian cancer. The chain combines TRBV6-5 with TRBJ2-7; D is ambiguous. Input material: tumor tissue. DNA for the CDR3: TGTGCCAGCAGTAAGCTGGGGTCGGCTACCTACGAGCAGTACTTC. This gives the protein CASSKLGSATYEQYF.